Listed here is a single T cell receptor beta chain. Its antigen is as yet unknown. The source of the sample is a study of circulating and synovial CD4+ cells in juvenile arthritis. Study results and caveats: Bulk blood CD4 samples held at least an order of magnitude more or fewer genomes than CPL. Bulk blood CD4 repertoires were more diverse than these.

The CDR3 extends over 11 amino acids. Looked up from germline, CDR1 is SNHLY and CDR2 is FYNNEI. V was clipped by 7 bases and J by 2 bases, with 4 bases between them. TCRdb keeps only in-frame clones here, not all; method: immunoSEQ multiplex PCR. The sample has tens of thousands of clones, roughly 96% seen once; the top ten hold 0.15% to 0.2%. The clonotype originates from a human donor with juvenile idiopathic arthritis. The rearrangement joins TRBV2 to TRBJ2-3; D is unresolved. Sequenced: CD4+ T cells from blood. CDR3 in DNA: TGTGCCAGCACCTTCACAGATACGCAGTATTTT. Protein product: CASTFTDTQYF.